The present T cell receptor (beta chain) was sequenced within a study of cytomegalovirus exposure and HLA in healthy donors. Study-wide results and limits: Researchers catalogued about 160 TCR beta chains as cytomegalovirus-associated. Donor immune exposure was known only as CMV serostatus. Later on, a genetic analysis was performed. It linked a missense variant in DCLRE1C with V- and J-gene trimming of TCR beta.

Concerning this clone itself: Its target is not known.

Trimming pared 5 bases from V and 4 bases from J, leaving 15 bases between. This CDR3 comprises 14 residues. Germline values: CDR1 GTSNPN, CDR2 SVGIG (reference sequence). The primer mix had 60 Vbeta and 13 Jbeta primers. Method: immunoSEQ multiplex PCR; TCRdb's copy keeps in-frame clones and lacks some. The sample comprises approximately 160,000 clones, about 81% of which are singletons, and more than 0.75% rests with the top ten. Source material: PBMCs. This receptor was identified in a girl aged 2 to 10 in good health and CMV-seropositive. V gene TRBV30 combines with J gene TRBJ1-5, with D perhaps TRBD1 (6 bases). The CDR3 here is CAWRRGGINQPQHF. CDR3 bases: TGTGCCTGGCGCCGAGGGGGTATTAATCAGCCCCAGCATTTT.